This T cell receptor beta chain was documented in a study of CD8 T cells in Susac syndrome. Germline V gene data show CDR1 as DFQATT and CDR2 as SNEGSKA (reference sequence). Between the trimmed V and J ends, which lost 5 bases and 2 bases, there was a span of 20 bases. This CDR3 has 16 residues. RNA, at roughly 0.5 to 1 ug, was reverse transcribed with random hexamers. TCRdb used MiXCR to reprocess the immunoSEQ multiplex PCR reads, holding one entry per CDR3 protein. The table has 110,000 to 150,000 distinct CDR3 sequences, more than 90% seen once; the top ten hold 0.065% to 0.095%. This TCR derives from a human donor with Susac syndrome. The rearrangement joins TRBV20-1 to TRBJ2-3, with D perhaps matching TRBD1 (6 bases). The sequenced sample consisted of CD4+ T cells from PBMCs. The CDR3 is CSAAMADSVFTDTQYF. CDR3 in DNA: TGCAGTGCTGCGATGGCGGACAGCGTCTTCACAGATACGCAGTATTTT.